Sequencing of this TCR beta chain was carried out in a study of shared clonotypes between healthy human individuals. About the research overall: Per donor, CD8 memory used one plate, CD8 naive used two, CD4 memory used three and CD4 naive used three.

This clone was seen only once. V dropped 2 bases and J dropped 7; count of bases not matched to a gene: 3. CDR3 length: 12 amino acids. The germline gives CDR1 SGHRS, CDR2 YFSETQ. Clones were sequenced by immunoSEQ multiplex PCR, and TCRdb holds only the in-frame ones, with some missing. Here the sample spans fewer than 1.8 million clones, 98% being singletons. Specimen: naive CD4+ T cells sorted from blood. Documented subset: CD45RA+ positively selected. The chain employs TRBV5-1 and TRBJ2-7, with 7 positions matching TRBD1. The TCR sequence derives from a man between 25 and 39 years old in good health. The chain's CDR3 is CASSFPRGEQYF. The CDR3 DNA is TGCGCCAGCAGCTTCCCCAGGGGGGAGCAGTACTTC.